These 10 T cell receptor beta chains share one sample of origin, sequenced in a study of blood T cell repertoires in COVID-19. Sequencing was performed with immunoSEQ multiplex PCR; in TCRdb, only in-frame clones are kept and a portion is missing. The table has fewer than 250,000 clones, roughly 80% seen once. The sample taken for sequencing was peripheral blood. The receptors here all came from a woman in her 50s with acute or convalescent COVID-19.

This chain connects TRBV9 to TRBJ1-3; 8 bases fit TRBD1. The CDR3 has 15 amino acids. V lost 2 bases, J lost 4 bases, and 5 bases stayed unmatched. Germline loops: CDR1 SGDLS, CDR2 YYNGEE. The CDR3 DNA reads as TGTGCCAGCAGCGTCCAGGGGGCAACGGGAAACACCATATATTTT. Amino acid sequence: CASSVQGATGNTIYF.

This clone was detected only once. This chain connects TRBV2 to TRBJ2-3, with 9 bases lining up with TRBD2. The CDR3 totals 15 residues. Per germline, CDR1 SNHLY and CDR2 FYNNEI. The ends lost 6 bases at V and 2 bases at J; junction bases unmatched: 6. The CDR3 loop is CASRISGGFTDTQYF. CDR3 sequence (DNA): TGTGCCAGCAGGATTAGCGGGGGATTCACAGATACGCAGTATTTT. The whole variable domain, remainder taken from reference TRBV2 and TRBJ2-3, is EPEVTQTPSHQVTQMGQEVILRCVPISNHLYFYWYRQILGQKVEFLVSFYNNEISEKSEIFDDQFSVERPDGSNFTLKIRSTKLEDSAMYFCASRISGGFTDTQYFGPGTRLTVL.

This clone has only a few counts. The chain joins TRBV6-5 to TRBJ1-2; a possible D gene is TRBD1 (6 bases). V dropped 6 bases and J dropped 2 bases, with 13 bases sitting between them. Germline loops: CDR1 MNHEY, CDR2 SVGAGI. The CDR3 covers 14 residues. In nucleotides, the CDR3 is TGTGCCAGCAGAACGATGGGACAAAACTATGGCTACACCTTC. Translating it yields CASRTMGQNYGYTF.

The DNA of the CDR3 is TGCAGCGTTGAAGTGAGGCGGGACCTCAATGAGCAGTTCTTC. Protein product: CSVEVRRDLNEQFF. This sequence joins TRBV29-1 and TRBJ2-1; the D gene is possibly TRBD2 (6 bases). The CDR3 totals 14 residues. V lost 1 base and J 6 bases, leaving 13 bases between the germline ends. The germline gives CDR1 SQVTM, CDR2 ANQGSEA.

The count of this clone is one. The rearrangement uses TRBV24-1 and TRBJ2-3; no reliable D call. CDR1 and CDR2 from the germline V gene are KGHDR and SFDVKD. V lost 0 bases, J lost 0 bases, and 6 bases lay in between. The length of the CDR3 is 15 residues. CDR3 protein: CATSDLQTSTDTQYF. The DNA of the CDR3 is TGTGCCACCAGTGATTTGCAGACTAGCACAGATACGCAGTATTTT.

V gene TRBV23-1 combines with J gene TRBJ1-3, with TRBD1 as a possible D gene (6 bases). TRBV23-1 is annotated as an ORF whose role is uncertain. Trimming left V 7 bases short and J 0 bases short, with 16 bases between. This CDR3 contains 16 residues. The CDR3 coding sequence is TGCGCCAGCATTAGACGACAGGCCTCCTCTGGAAACACCATATATTTT. Its protein product is CASIRRQASSGNTIYF.

The chain uses TRBV14 and TRBJ1-1; tentative D call: TRBD1 (5 bases). The CDR3 sequence is 13 residues long. Germline CDR1 reads SGHDN; CDR2 reads FVKESK. V was cut by 0 bases and J by 10 bases, with 12 bases left in between. Here the CDR3 reads CASSQDPAGPAFF. The DNA for the CDR3 is TGTGCCAGCAGCCAAGATCCCGCAGGGCCAGCTTTCTTT.

The rearrangement links TRBV15 to TRBJ2-3; D perhaps matches TRBD2 (5 bases). CDR3 length: 18 residues. Trimming removed 0 bases from V and 2 bases from J, with 18 bases in between. The germline V gene encodes CDR1 LNHNV and CDR2 YYDKDF (reference sequence). CDR3: CATSRDLSGWGATDTQYF. CDR3 DNA sequence: TGTGCCACCAGCAGAGATCTGTCCGGCTGGGGAGCCACAGATACGCAGTATTTT.

The rearrangement uses TRBV5-1 and TRBJ2-5; D is possibly TRBD2 (6 bases). The germline V and J ends were trimmed by 3 bases and 2 bases, with 11 bases remaining between them. Germline CDR1 is SGHRS and CDR2 is YFSETQ. The CDR3 runs to 14 residues. The CDR3 sequence: CASSSAAGQETQYF. CDR3 sequence (DNA): TGCGCCAGCAGCTCCGCCGCGGGACAAGAGACCCAGTACTTC.

The chain couples TRBV6-2 or TRBV6-3 to TRBJ2-1, with D maybe TRBD2 (7 bases). V shed 4 bases and J shed 10 bases, with 11 bases lying between them. In germline, CDR1 is MNHEY, CDR2 SVGEGT. The CDR3 spans 12 residues. The CDR3 is CASSSGGGEQFF. The CDR3 DNA reads TGTGCCAGCAGTTCCGGCGGGGGCGAGCAGTTCTTC.